Listed below are T cell receptor beta chains from one sample, sequenced in a study of cytomegalovirus exposure and HLA in healthy donors. Method: immunoSEQ multiplex PCR; TCRdb's copy keeps in-frame clones and lacks some. Seen here are 140,000 to 150,000 clones, 75% to 80% observed once, and the top ten hold about 1.8%. The specimen was PBMCs. The receptors were gathered from a woman in her 30s in good health and CMV-seronegative. Each CDR3 is given with its conserved first and last residue. D genes are given only for firm matches. Clone size, where shown, is once, few, many, or a class for clones that have expanded.

d_call,clone_size,j_call,v_call,cdr3_length,cdr3_aa,cdr3_nt
TRBD2,.,TRBJ2-1,TRBV7-9,19,CASSLVPSGLFGSYNEQFF,TGTGCCAGCAGCTTAGTGCCTAGCGGCCTTTTTGGCTCCTACAATGAGCAGTTCTTC
.,.,TRBJ2-7,TRBV6-1,14,CASRQLLPGSEQYF,TGTGCCAGCAGACAGCTCTTGCCAGGGTCCGAGCAGTACTTC
.,.,TRBJ1-1,TRBV9,13,CASSSIGNTEAFF,TGTGCCAGCAGTTCTATTGGGAACACTGAAGCTTTCTTT
TRBD1,few,TRBJ1-5,TRBV10-3,15,CAISAGQVTNQPQHF,TGTGCCATCAGTGCGGGACAGGTGACCAATCAGCCCCAGCATTTT
.,.,TRBJ2-1,TRBV10-3,12,CAISGLDNEQFF,TGTGCCATCAGTGGACTGGACAATGAGCAGTTCTTC
.,.,TRBJ1-5,TRBV19,14,CASLGQGYNQPQHF,TGTGCCAGTCTTGGCCAGGGCTACAATCAGCCCCAGCATTTT
.,.,TRBJ1-2,TRBV7-2,13,CASSPADRSNPAF,TGTGCCAGCAGCCCCGCCGACAGGTCAAATCCCGCCTTC
.,.,TRBJ2-7,TRBV7-6,13,CASSPGPNYEQYF,TGTGCCAGCAGCCCCGGTCCTAACTACGAGCAGTACTTC
TRBD2,.,TRBJ2-7,TRBV6-1,13,CASSFRTSYEQYF,TGTGCCAGCAGTTTCCGGACTAGCTACGAGCAGTACTTC
.,.,TRBJ2-3,TRBV6-6,14,CASGQPGITDTQYF,TGTGCCAGCGGGCAACCCGGGATCACAGATACGCAGTATTTT
TRBD1,.,TRBJ2-1,TRBV19,19,CASSRSTGGYESSYNEQFF,TGTGCCAGTAGTAGATCGACAGGGGGATACGAAAGCTCCTACAATGAGCAGTTCTTC
TRBD2,.,TRBJ2-7,TRBV6-5,15,CASSFERGTNYEQYF,TGTGCCAGCAGTTTTGAGCGGGGGACCAACTACGAGCAGTACTTC
TRBD1,.,TRBJ1-6,TRBV6-5,11,CASSRQGPLHF,TGTGCCAGCAGCCGACAGGGGCCCCTCCACTTT
TRBD2,few,TRBJ2-7,TRBV5-6,14,CASSLGAGPYEQYF,TGTGCCAGCAGCTTGGGAGCGGGGCCCTACGAGCAGTACTTC
.,.,TRBJ1-5,TRBV6-1,15,CASTDSGHSSQPQHF,TGTGCCAGTACCGACTCGGGACACAGCAGTCAGCCCCAGCATTTT
TRBD1,.,TRBJ2-7,TRBV5-1,15,CASSLFSGQGYEQYF,TGCGCCAGCAGCTTGTTCTCGGGACAGGGCTACGAGCAGTACTTC
.,.,TRBJ1-1,TRBV7-8,15,CASSLATPANTEAFF,TGTGCCAGCAGCTTAGCGACACCGGCGAACACTGAAGCTTTCTTT
.,.,TRBJ1-5,TRBV28,16,CASSVVERSHRQPQHF,TGTGCCAGCAGTGTAGTAGAGCGTAGTCATCGTCAGCCCCAGCATTTT
TRBD1,.,TRBJ1-5,TRBV2,15,CASSGQGTSNQPQHF,TGTGCCAGCAGCGGACAGGGGACTAGCAATCAGCCCCAGCATTTT
TRBD1,.,TRBJ1-6,TRBV28,15,CASRGDRGYNSPLHF,TGTGCCAGCAGAGGGGACAGGGGTTACAATTCACCCCTCCACTTT
TRBD1,.,TRBJ1-2,TRBV18,13,CASSVQGHYGYTF,TGTGCCAGCTCAGTACAGGGGCACTATGGCTACACCTTC
TRBD1,.,TRBJ1-5,TRBV7-2,16,CASSLSATGLNQPQHF,TGTGCCAGCAGCTTATCGGCGACAGGGCTCAATCAGCCCCAGCATTTT
.,.,TRBJ1-2,TRBV25-1,16,CASSELDPGPVYGYTF,TGTGCCAGCAGTGAATTGGACCCAGGGCCGGTCTATGGCTACACCTTC
TRBD1,.,TRBJ2-4,TRBV4-2,17,CASSQGRGREAKNIQYF,TGTGCCAGCAGCCAAGGCAGGGGGCGAGAGGCCAAAAACATTCAGTACTTC
.,.,TRBJ1-1,TRBV25-1,14,CASSEIGDYTEAFF,TGTGCCAGCAGTGAAATCGGGGATTACACTGAAGCTTTCTTT
.,.,TRBJ1-2,TRBV11-2,14,CASSLEGGDYGYTF,TGTGCCAGCAGCTTAGAAGGGGGGGATTATGGCTACACCTTC
.,.,TRBJ2-7,TRBV29-1,12,CSVETGKHEQYF,TGCAGCGTTGAAACAGGGAAACACGAGCAGTACTTC
.,.,TRBJ1-2,TRBV30,15,CAWTKKRGYDYGYTF,TGTGCCTGGACCAAAAAGCGGGGGTACGACTATGGCTACACCTTC
TRBD2,.,TRBJ2-3,TRBV11-2,16,CASSQTERGGRDTQYF,TGTGCCAGCAGCCAAACTGAGCGGGGGGGCAGAGATACGCAGTATTTT
.,.,TRBJ1-2,TRBV25-1,14,CASSAHTENYGYTF,TGTGCCAGCAGCGCTCATACAGAAAACTATGGCTACACCTTC
TRBD1,once,TRBJ1-6,TRBV2,15,CAISFGQGDNSPLHF,TGTGCCATCAGTTTCGGACAGGGAGATAATTCACCCCTCCACTTT
.,.,TRBJ2-7,TRBV18,13,CASSPRTGGEQYF,TGTGCCAGCTCACCACGAACTGGGGGGGAGCAGTACTTC
.,.,TRBJ2-7,TRBV18,14,CASSPTDSSYEQYF,TGTGCCAGCTCACCAACCGACTCATCCTACGAGCAGTACTTC
.,.,TRBJ1-1,TRBV5-1,15,CASSLGGHPNTEAFF,TGCGCCAGCAGCTTGGGGGGACACCCGAACACTGAAGCTTTCTTT
TRBD1,.,TRBJ1-2,TRBV19,13,CASSMEGAGGYTF,TGTGCCAGTAGTATGGAGGGGGCTGGAGGCTACACCTTC
TRBD2,.,TRBJ2-3,TRBV15,15,CATSPQRGGTDTQYF,TGTGCCACCAGCCCTCAGCGGGGGGGGACAGATACGCAGTATTTT
TRBD1,.,TRBJ1-4,TRBV27,15,CASSADRSTNEKLFF,TGTGCCAGCAGTGCGGACAGGTCAACTAATGAAAAACTGTTTTTT
TRBD2,.,TRBJ2-3,TRBV7-3,17,CASSLTFPGGHTDTQYF,TGTGCCAGCAGCTTAACGTTTCCGGGGGGGCACACAGATACGCAGTATTTT
.,.,TRBJ2-7,TRBV20-1,11,CSAGSSYEQYF,TGCAGTGCCGGGAGCTCCTACGAGCAGTACTTC
TRBD2,.,TRBJ2-1,TRBV9,15,CASSVGGAGWNEQFF,TGTGCCAGCAGCGTCGGGGGGGCCGGATGGAATGAGCAGTTCTTC